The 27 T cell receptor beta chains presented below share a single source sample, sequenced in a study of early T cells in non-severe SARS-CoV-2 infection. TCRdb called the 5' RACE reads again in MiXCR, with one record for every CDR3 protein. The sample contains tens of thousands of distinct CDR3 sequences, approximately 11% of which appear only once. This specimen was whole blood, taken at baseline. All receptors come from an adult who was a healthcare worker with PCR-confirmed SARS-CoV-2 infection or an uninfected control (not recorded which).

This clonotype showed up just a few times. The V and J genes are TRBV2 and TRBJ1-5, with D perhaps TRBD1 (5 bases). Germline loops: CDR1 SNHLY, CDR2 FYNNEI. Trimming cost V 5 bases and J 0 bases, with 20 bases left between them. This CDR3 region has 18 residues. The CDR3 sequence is CASSPWGLETYSNQPQHF. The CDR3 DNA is TGTGCCAGCAGTCCCTGGGGCCTCGAAACCTATAGCAATCAGCCCCAGCATTTT.

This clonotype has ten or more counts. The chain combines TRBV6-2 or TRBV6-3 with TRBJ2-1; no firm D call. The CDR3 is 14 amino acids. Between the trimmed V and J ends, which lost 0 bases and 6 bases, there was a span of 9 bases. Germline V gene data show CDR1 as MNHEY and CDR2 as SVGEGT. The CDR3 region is CASSYSGYSNEQFF. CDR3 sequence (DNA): TGTGCCAGCAGTTACTCGGGATATAGCAATGAGCAGTTCTTC.

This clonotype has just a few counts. The chain's CDR3 is CASRVAGVGEQFF. The CDR3 DNA is TGTGCCAGCCGGGTAGCGGGGGTCGGTGAGCAGTTCTTC. The rearrangement joins TRBV2 to TRBJ2-1; 9 bases fit TRBD2. CDR1 SNHLY and CDR2 FYNNEI come from the germline V gene. The CDR3 spans 13 residues. V shed 8 bases, J shed 9 bases, and the junction held 8 bases outside the gene matches.

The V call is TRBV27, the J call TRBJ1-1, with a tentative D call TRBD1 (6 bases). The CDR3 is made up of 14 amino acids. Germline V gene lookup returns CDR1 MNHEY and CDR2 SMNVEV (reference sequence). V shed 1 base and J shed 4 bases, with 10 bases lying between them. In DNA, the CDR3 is TGTGCCAGCAGTTTATGGCAGGGGAGCACTGAAGCTTTCTTT. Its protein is CASSLWQGSTEAFF.

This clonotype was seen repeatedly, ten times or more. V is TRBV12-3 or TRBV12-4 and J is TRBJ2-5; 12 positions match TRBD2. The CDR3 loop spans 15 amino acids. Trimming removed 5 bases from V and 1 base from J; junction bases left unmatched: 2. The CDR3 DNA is TGTGCCAGCAGTCCGACTAGCGGGGGCCAAGAGACCCAGTACTTC. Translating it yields CASSPTSGGQETQYF.

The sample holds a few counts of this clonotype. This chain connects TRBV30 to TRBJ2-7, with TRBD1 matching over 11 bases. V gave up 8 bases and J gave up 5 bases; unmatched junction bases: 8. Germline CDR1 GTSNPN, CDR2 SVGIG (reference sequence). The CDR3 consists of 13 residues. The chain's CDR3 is CAGGQGAHDEQYF. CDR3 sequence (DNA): TGTGCCGGCGGACAGGGGGCTCACGACGAGCAGTACTTC.

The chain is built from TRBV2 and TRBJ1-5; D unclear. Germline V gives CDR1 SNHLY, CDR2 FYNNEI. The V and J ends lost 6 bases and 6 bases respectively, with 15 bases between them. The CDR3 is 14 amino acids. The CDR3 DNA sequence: TGTGCCAGCAGCCAAGGTTTTGAGGCTCAGCCCCAGCATTTT. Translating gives CASSQGFEAQPQHF.

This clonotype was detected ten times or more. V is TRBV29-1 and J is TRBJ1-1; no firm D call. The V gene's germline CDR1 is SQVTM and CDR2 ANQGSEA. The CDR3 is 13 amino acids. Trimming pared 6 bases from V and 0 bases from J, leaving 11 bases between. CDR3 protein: CSVKQVLNTEAFF. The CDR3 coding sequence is TGCAGCGTCAAGCAGGTACTGAACACTGAAGCTTTCTTT. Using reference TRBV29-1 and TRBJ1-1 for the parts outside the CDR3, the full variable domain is SAVISQKPSRDICQRGTSLTIQCQVDSQVTMMFWYRQQPGQSLTLIATANQGSEATYESGFVIDKFPISRPNLTFSTLTVSNMSPEDSSIYLCSVKQVLNTEAFFGQGTRLTVV.

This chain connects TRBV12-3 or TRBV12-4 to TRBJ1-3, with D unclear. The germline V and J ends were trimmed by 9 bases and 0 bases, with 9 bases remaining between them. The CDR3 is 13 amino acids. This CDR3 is CASDQSSGNTIYF. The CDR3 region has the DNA TGTGCCAGTGACCAGAGCTCTGGAAACACCATATATTTT.

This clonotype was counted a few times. The CDR3 region has the DNA TGTGCCAGCAGCCCGGGCCAGGGGTCGAGCTCCTATAATTCACCCCTCCACTTT. Its protein is CASSPGQGSSSYNSPLHF. This chain links TRBV5-6 with TRBJ1-6, with D possibly being TRBD1 (6 bases). CDR1 and CDR2 from the germline V gene are SGHDT and YYEEEE. The CDR3 extends over 18 amino acids. V shed 4 bases and J shed 0 bases, with 17 bases lying between them. Together with reference TRBV5-6 and TRBJ1-6, the CDR3 gives the full variable domain: DAGVTQSPTHLIKTRGQQVTLRCSPKSGHDTVSWYQQALGQGPQFIFQYYEEEERQRGNFPDRFSGHQFPNYSSELNVNALLLGDSALYLCASSPGQGSSSYNSPLHFGNGTRLTVT.

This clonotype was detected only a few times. The CDR3 protein is CASGTIASYEQYF. CDR3 in DNA: TGTGCCAGCGGCACCATAGCTTCCTACGAGCAGTACTTC. The V call is TRBV7-8, the J call TRBJ2-7; D remains unclear. Germline V gene lookup returns CDR1 SGHVS and CDR2 FQNEAQ. The CDR3 totals 13 residues. Between the trimmed V and J ends, which lost 8 bases and 1 base, there was a span of 12 bases.

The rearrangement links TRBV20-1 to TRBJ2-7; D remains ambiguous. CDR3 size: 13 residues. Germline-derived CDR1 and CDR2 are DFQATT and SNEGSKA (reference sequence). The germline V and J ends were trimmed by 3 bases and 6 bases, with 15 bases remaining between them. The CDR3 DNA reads TGCAGTGCTAGTTATGGGTTTTATGGCGAGCAGTACTTC. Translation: CSASYGFYGEQYF.

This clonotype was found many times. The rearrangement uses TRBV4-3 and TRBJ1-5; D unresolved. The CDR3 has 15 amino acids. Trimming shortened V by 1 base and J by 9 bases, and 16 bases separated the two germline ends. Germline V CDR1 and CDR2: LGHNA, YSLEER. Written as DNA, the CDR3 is TGCGCCAGCAGCCAAGTCCGCGCCACGCCGTCGCCCCAGCATTTT. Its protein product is CASSQVRATPSPQHF.

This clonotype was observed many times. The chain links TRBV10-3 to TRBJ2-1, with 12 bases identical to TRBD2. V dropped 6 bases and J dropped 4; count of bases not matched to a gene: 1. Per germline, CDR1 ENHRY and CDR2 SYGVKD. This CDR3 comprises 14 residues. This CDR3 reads CAIRTSGGYNEQFF. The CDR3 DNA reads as TGTGCCATCAGGACTAGCGGGGGATACAATGAGCAGTTCTTC.

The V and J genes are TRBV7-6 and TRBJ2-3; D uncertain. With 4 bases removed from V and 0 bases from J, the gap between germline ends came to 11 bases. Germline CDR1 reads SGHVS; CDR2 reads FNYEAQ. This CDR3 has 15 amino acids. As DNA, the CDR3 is TGTGCCAGCAGCTCCTCGGGTACTAGCACAGATACGCAGTATTTT. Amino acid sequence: CASSSSGTSTDTQYF. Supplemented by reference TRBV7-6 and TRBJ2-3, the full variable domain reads GAGVSQSPRYKVTKRGQDVALRCDPISGHVSLYWYRQALGQGPEFLTYFNYEAQQDKSGLPNDRFSAERPEGSISTLTIQRTEQRDSAMYRCASSSSGTSTDTQYFGPGTRLTVL.

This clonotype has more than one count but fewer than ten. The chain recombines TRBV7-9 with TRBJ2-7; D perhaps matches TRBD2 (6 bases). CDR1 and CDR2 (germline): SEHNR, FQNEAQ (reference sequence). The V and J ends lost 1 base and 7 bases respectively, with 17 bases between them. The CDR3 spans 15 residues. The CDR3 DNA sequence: TGTGCCAGCAGCTTAGATCTGGGGGACTCCAGGGAGCAGTACTTC. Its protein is CASSLDLGDSREQYF. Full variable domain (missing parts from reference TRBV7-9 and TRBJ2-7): DTGVSQNPRHKITKRGQNVTFRCDPISEHNRLYWYRQTLGQGPEFLTYFQNEAQLEKSRLLSDRFSAERPKGSFSTLEIQRTEQGDSAMYLCASSLDLGDSREQYFGPGTRLTVT.

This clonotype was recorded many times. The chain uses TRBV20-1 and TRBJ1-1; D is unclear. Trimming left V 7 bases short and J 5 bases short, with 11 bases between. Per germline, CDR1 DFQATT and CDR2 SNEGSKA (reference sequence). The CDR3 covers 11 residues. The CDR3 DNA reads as TGCAGTGTAGACGGATGGACTGAAGCTTTCTTT. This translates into CSVDGWTEAFF.

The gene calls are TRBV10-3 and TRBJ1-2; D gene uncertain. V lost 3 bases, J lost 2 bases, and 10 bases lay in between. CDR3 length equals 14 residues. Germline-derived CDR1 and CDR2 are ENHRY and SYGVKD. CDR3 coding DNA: TGTGCCATCAGTGAACCCGGGTACAACTATGGCTACACCTTC. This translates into CAISEPGYNYGYTF.

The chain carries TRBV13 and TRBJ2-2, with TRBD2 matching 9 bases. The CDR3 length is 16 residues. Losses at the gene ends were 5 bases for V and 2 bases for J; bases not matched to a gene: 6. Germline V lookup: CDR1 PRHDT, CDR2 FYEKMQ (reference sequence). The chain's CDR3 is CASSPVSGGNTGELFF. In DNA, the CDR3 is TGTGCCAGCAGCCCCGTTAGCGGGGGAAACACCGGGGAGCTGTTTTTT. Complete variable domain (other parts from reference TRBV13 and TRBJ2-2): AAGVIQSPRHLIKEKRETATLKCYPIPRHDTVYWYQQGPGQDPQFLISFYEKMQSDKGSIPDRFSAQQFSDYHSELNMSSLELGDSALYFCASSPVSGGNTGELFFGEGSRLTVL.

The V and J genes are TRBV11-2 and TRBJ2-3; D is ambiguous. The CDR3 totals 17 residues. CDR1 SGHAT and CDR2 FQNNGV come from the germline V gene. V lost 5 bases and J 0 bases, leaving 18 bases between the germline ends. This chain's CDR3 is CASSLSPRVRSTDTQYF. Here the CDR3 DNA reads TGTGCCAGCAGCCTCAGCCCCCGGGTCCGTAGCACAGATACGCAGTATTTT.

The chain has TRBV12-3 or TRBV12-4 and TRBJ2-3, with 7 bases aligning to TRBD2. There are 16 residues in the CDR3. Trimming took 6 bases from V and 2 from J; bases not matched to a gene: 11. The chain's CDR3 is CASSPGRPSNTDTQYF. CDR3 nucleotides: TGTGCCAGCAGCCCCGGGAGGCCCTCTAACACAGATACGCAGTATTTT.

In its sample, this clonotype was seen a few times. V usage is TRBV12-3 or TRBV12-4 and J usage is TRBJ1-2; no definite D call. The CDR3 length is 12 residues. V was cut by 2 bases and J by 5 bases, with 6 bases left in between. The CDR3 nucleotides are TGTGCCAGCAGTTTATGGCAGTATGGCTACACCTTC. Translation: CASSLWQYGYTF.

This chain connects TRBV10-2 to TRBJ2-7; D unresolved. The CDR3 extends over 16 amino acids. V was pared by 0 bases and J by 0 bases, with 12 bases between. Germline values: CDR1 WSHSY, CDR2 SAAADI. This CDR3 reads CASSESTTTASYEQYF. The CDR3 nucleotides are TGCGCCAGCAGTGAGTCGACGACGACGGCCTCCTACGAGCAGTACTTC.

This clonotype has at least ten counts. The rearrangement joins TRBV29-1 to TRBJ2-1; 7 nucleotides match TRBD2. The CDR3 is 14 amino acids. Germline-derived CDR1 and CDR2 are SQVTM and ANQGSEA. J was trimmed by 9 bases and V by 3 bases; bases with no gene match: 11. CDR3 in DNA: TGCAGCGTTGAGGGGACCGCGCCGGGGGGTGAGCAGTTCTTC. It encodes CSVEGTAPGGEQFF.

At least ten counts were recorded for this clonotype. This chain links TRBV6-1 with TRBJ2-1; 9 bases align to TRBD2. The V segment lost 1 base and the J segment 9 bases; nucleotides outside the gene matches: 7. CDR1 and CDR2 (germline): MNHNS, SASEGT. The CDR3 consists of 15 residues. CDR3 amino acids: CASSEEAGGPVEQFF. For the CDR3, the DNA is TGTGCCAGCAGTGAAGAGGCGGGGGGGCCGGTTGAGCAGTTCTTC.

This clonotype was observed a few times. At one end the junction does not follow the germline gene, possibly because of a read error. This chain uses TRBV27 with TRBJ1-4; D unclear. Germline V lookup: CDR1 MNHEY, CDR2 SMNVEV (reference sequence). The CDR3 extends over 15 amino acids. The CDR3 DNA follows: TGTGCCAGCAGTCCACCGGGCCCCGCTAATCAAAAACTGTTTTTT. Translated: CASSPPGPANQKLFF.

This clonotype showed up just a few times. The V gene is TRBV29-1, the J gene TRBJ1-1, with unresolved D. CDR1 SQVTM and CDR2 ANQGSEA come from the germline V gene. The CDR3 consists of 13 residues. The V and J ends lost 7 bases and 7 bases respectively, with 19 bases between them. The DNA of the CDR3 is TGCAGCGCCTCTGTCTCGCCTGGTATTGAAGCTTTCTTT. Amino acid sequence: CSASVSPGIEAFF. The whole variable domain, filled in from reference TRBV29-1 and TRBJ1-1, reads SAVISQKPSRDICQRGTSLTIQCQVDSQVTMMFWYRQQPGQSLTLIATANQGSEATYESGFVIDKFPISRPNLTFSTLTVSNMSPEDSSIYLCSASVSPGIEAFFGQGTRLTVV.